The 16 T cell receptor beta chains reported below all come from one sample, sequenced in a study of blood T cell repertoires in COVID-19. The table came from immunoSEQ multiplex PCR; TCRdb's copy has only in-frame clones and leaves some out. The table records 80,000 to 95,000 clones, approximately 81% of them present only once. The source material was peripheral blood. Receptors were obtained from a man of 80 years or more with acute or convalescent COVID-19.

The genes are TRBV19 and TRBJ1-6; 9 bases are a match to TRBD1. V was clipped by 9 bases and J by 6 bases; unmatched bases: 3. This CDR3 has 13 amino acids. Looked up from germline, CDR1 is LNHDA and CDR2 is SQIVND (reference sequence). Written as DNA, the CDR3 is TGTGCCAGCCAGACAGGGGGTAATTCACCCCTCCACTTT. Residues: CASQTGGNSPLHF. The full variable domain, with the rest looked up from reference TRBV19 and TRBJ1-6, is DGGITQSPKYLFRKEGQNVTLSCEQNLNHDAMYWYRQDPGQGLRLIYYSQIVNDFQKGDIAEGYSVSREKKESFPLTVTSAQKNPTAFYLCASQTGGNSPLHFGNGTRLTVT.

V and J are TRBV10-2 and TRBJ1-6; possible D gene TRBD1, 5 bases. The germline V gene encodes CDR1 WSHSY and CDR2 SAAADI. The CDR3 runs 20 residues. V lost 5 bases and J 9 bases, leaving 32 bases between the germline ends. As DNA, the CDR3 is TGCGCCAGCAGTCCTGGGCCGCAGGGTACCCACCGGTCCCCCAGTTCACCCCTCCACTTT. As protein: CASSPGPQGTHRSPSSPLHF.

The DNA of the CDR3 is TGTGCCAGTAGTGTAACTAGCGGGGAAGCCTACGAGCAGTACTTC. The encoded protein is CASSVTSGEAYEQYF. V is TRBV19 and J is TRBJ2-7; 10 nucleotides agree with TRBD2. Unmatched junction bases numbered 6, after V lost 5 bases and J lost 2 bases. This CDR3 contains 15 residues. In germline, CDR1 is LNHDA, CDR2 SQIVND (reference sequence). The whole variable domain, filled in from reference TRBV19 and TRBJ2-7, reads DGGITQSPKYLFRKEGQNVTLSCEQNLNHDAMYWYRQDPGQGLRLIYYSQIVNDFQKGDIAEGYSVSREKKESFPLTVTSAQKNPTAFYLCASSVTSGEAYEQYFGPGTRLTVT.

The CDR3 reads CARSHWTGFSSPLHF. In nucleotides, the CDR3 is TGTGCCAGAAGCCACTGGACAGGCTTCAGTTCACCCCTCCACTTT. The chain employs TRBV7-5 and TRBJ1-6; the table assigns TRBD1, which was not confirmed against the DNA. TRBV7-5 is given as a pseudogene. This CDR3 is built from 15 residues.

This clone is a singleton in its sample. This chain uses TRBV19 with TRBJ2-3; D gene unclear. Trimming cost V 3 bases and J 5 bases, with 9 bases left between them. This CDR3 spans 13 amino acids. The germline CDR1 and CDR2 sequences are LNHDA and SQIVND (reference sequence). The DNA for the CDR3 is TGTGCCAGTAGTATCGGAGATGGAGATACGCAGTATTTT. Protein sequence: CASSIGDGDTQYF. Together with reference TRBV19 and TRBJ2-3, the CDR3 gives the full variable domain: DGGITQSPKYLFRKEGQNVTLSCEQNLNHDAMYWYRQDPGQGLRLIYYSQIVNDFQKGDIAEGYSVSREKKESFPLTVTSAQKNPTAFYLCASSIGDGDTQYFGPGTRLTVL.

The chain carries TRBV19 and TRBJ2-1, with a possible D match to TRBD1 (6 bases). Germline loops: CDR1 LNHDA, CDR2 SQIVND (reference sequence). The V gene lost 6 bases and the J gene lost 0 bases, with 9 bases spanning the gap. This CDR3 comprises 14 residues. The CDR3 region is CASSRGISYNEQFF. DNA of the CDR3: TGTGCCAGTAGCAGGGGTATCTCCTACAATGAGCAGTTCTTC.

This chain uses TRBV5-1 with TRBJ2-3; TRBD2 aligns across 7 bases. The CDR3 is 15 residues long. Germline CDR1 and CDR2: SGHRS and YFSETQ. V was pared by 7 bases and J by 0 bases, with 8 bases of the junction left unmatched. The CDR3 is CASRLSGTSTDTQYF. The CDR3, as DNA: TGCGCCAGCCGACTCAGCGGGACTAGCACAGATACGCAGTATTTT.

The chain carries TRBV4-1 and TRBJ1-4; tentatively, D is TRBD1 (5 bases). Germline CDR1 reads MGHRA; CDR2 reads YSYEKL. The CDR3 contains 16 residues. Trimming left V 0 bases short and J 7 bases short, with 15 bases between. The CDR3 DNA reads as TGCGCCAGCAGCCAAGAGTTCCGGGGGTCGGCTGAAAAACTGTTTTTT. It specifies CASSQEFRGSAEKLFF.

The chain is built from TRBV15 and TRBJ2-7; perhaps TRBD2 as D (5 bases). Germline CDR1 is LNHNV and CDR2 is YYDKDF (reference sequence). V dropped 0 bases and J dropped 5 bases, with 11 bases sitting between them. This CDR3 comprises 14 residues. CDR3 residues: CATSRDRGPDEQYF. The CDR3 DNA sequence: TGTGCCACCAGCAGAGATCGAGGGCCAGACGAGCAGTACTTC.

V is TRBV10-3 and J is TRBJ2-1; D perhaps matches TRBD2 (5 bases). V dropped 2 bases and J dropped 0 bases, with 14 bases sitting between them. This CDR3 region has 17 residues. CDR1 is ENHRY and CDR2 is SYGVKD in the germline V gene. The DNA for the CDR3 is TGTGCCATCAGTGAGAACCCGGGAAAAAGCTCCTACAATGAGCAGTTCTTC. Amino acid sequence: CAISENPGKSSYNEQFF.

This rearrangement joins TRBV27 to TRBJ1-5, with TRBD1 matching 7 bases. V gave up 5 bases and J gave up 0 bases; unmatched junction bases: 4. This CDR3 region has 15 residues. The V gene's germline CDR1 is MNHEY and CDR2 SMNVEV (reference sequence). This CDR3 is CASSLQGGSNQPQHF. CDR3 bases: TGTGCCAGCAGTCTCCAGGGGGGTAGCAATCAGCCCCAGCATTTT.

The chain joins TRBV4-3 to TRBJ2-1; 8 bases agree with TRBD2. This CDR3 is 19 amino acids long. The V and J ends lost 0 bases and 1 base, in that order; junction bases with no gene match: 11. The germline gives CDR1 LGHNA, CDR2 YSLEER. In DNA form, the CDR3 reads TGCGCCAGCAGCCAAGATCTGGGAGCGGGAGTGTGGTCCTACAATGAGCAGTTCTTC. Translating gives CASSQDLGAGVWSYNEQFF.

This chain links TRBV6-4 with TRBJ1-5; TRBD1 aligns across 9 bases. The germline gives CDR1 MRHNA, CDR2 SNTAGT. The CDR3 is 17 residues long. The ends lost 8 bases at V and 1 base at J; junction bases unmatched: 12. CDR3 nucleotide sequence: TGTGCCAGCGAATTAATACTGGGACAGGGAAGCAATCAGCCCCAGCATTTT. It specifies CASELILGQGSNQPQHF.

This clone was seen a few times. The rearrangement links TRBV28 to TRBJ2-1, with D tentatively TRBD2 (6 bases). V lost 3 bases to trimming and J lost 7 bases, with 16 bases between them. The CDR3 extends over 15 amino acids. CDR1 and CDR2 from the germline V gene are MDHEN and SYDVKM. The CDR3 protein is CASSLGGDGRNEQFF. The CDR3 DNA reads as TGTGCCAGCAGTTTGGGGGGAGATGGGAGGAATGAGCAGTTCTTC. The full variable domain, its missing parts supplied by reference TRBV28 and TRBJ2-1, is DVKVTQSSRYLVKRTGEKVFLECVQDMDHENMFWYRQDPGLGLRLIYFSYDVKMKEKGDIPEGYSVSREKKERFSLILESASTNQTSMYLCASSLGGDGRNEQFFGPGTRLTVL.

The chain couples TRBV6-5 to TRBJ1-1; perhaps TRBD1 as D (6 bases). The germline V gene has CDR1 MNHEY and CDR2 SVGAGI. The CDR3 contains 14 residues. V lost 5 bases and J lost 6, with 16 bases in between. CDR3 protein: CASSSRGGQAEAFF. The CDR3 nucleotides read TGTGCCAGCAGTAGCCGGGGGGGGCAGGCTGAAGCTTTCTTT.

V gene TRBV3-1 (or the pseudogene TRBV3-2) combines with J gene TRBJ1-1; D might be TRBD1 (5 bases). Trimming cost V 1 base and J 1 base, with 10 bases left between them. This CDR3 region has 15 residues. In germline, CDR1 is LGHDT, CDR2 YNNKEL (reference sequence). CDR3 protein: CASSQAQGSNTEAFF. CDR3 nucleotide sequence: TGTGCCAGCAGCCAAGCGCAGGGATCGAACACTGAAGCTTTCTTT.